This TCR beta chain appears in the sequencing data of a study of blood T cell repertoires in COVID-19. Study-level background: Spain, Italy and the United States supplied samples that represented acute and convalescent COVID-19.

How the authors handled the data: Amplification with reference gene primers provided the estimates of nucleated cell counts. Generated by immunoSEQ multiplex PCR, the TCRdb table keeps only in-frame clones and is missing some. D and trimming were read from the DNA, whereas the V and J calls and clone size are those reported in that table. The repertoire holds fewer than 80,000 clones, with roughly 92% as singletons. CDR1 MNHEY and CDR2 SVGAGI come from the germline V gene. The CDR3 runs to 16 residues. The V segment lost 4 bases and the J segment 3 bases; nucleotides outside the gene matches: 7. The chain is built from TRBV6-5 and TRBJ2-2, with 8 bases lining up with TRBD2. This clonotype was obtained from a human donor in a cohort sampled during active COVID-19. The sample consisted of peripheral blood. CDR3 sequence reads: CASSSTGTRYTGELFF. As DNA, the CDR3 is TGTGCCAGCAGTTCTACCGGGACTAGGTACACCGGGGAGCTGTTTTTT.